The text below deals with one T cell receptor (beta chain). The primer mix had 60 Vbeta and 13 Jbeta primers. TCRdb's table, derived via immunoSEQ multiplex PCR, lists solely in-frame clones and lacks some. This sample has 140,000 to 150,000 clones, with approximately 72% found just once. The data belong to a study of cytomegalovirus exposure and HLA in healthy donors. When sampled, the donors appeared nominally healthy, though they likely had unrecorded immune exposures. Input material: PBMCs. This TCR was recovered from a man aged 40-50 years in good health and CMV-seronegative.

The CDR3 spells CATSRASAGYEQYF. CDR3 coding DNA: TGTGCCACCAGCAGAGCGTCGGCAGGCTACGAGCAGTACTTC. This rearrangement joins TRBV15 to TRBJ2-7; D gene unclear. Per germline, CDR1 LNHNV and CDR2 YYDKDF (reference sequence). V was cut by 1 base and J by 3 bases, with 10 bases left in between. CDR3 size: 14 residues. Variable domain in full (rest from reference TRBV15 and TRBJ2-7): DAMVIQNPRYQVTQFGKPVTLSCSQTLNHNVMYWYQQKSSQAPKLLFHYYDKDFNNEADTPDNFQSRRPNTSFCFLDIRSPGLGDTAMYLCATSRASAGYEQYFGPGTRLTVT.